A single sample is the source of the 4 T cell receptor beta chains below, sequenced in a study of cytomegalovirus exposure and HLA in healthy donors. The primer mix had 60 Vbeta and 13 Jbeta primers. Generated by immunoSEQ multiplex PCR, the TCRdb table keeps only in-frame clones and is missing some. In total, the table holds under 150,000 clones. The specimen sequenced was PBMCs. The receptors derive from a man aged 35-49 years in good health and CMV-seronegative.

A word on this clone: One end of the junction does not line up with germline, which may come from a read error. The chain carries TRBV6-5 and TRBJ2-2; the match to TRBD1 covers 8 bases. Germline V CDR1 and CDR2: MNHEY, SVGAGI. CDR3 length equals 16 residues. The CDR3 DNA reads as TGTGCCAGCAGTTACTCGTGGACAGGGAACACCGGGAAGCTGTTTTTT. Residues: CASSYSWTGNTGKLFF.

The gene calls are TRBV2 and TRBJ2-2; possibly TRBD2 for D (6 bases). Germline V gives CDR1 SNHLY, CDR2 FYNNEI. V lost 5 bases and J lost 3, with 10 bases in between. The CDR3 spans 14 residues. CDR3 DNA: TGTGCCAGCAGTTGGGGACTCGACACCGGGGAGCTGTTTTTT. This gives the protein CASSWGLDTGELFF. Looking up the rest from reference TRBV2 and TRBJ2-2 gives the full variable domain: EPEVTQTPSHQVTQMGQEVILRCVPISNHLYFYWYRQILGQKVEFLVSFYNNEISEKSEIFDDQFSVERPDGSNFTLKIRSTKLEDSAMYFCASSWGLDTGELFFGEGSRLTVL.

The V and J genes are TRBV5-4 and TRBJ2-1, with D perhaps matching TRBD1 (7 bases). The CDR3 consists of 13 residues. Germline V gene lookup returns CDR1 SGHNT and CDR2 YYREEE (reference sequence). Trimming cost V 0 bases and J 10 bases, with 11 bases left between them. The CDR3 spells CASSLGQGGEQFF. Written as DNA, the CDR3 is TGTGCCAGCAGCTTGGGACAGGGAGGCGAGCAGTTCTTC.

CDR3 residues: CASSQDIFNEQFF. For the CDR3, the DNA is TGCGCCAGCAGCCAAGATATATTCAATGAGCAGTTCTTC. J is TRBJ2-1 and V is TRBV4-3; D gene uncertain. The CDR3 consists of 13 residues. V was shortened by 0 bases and J by 6 bases, with 6 bases between the two germline ends. Germline V CDR1 and CDR2: LGHNA, YSLEER.